Each of the 30 T cell receptor beta chains below was sequenced from the same sample in a study of blood T cell repertoires in COVID-19. Profiling relied on immunoSEQ multiplex PCR, and the TCRdb table lists in-frame clones only, not all of them. This sample yields fewer than 200,000 clones, of which 80% to 85% are seen a single time; approximately 11% belongs to the top ten. Source material: peripheral blood. These receptors were collected from a man aged 70-80 years with active or convalescent COVID-19.

The chain couples TRBV30 to TRBJ2-5; a possible D gene is TRBD1 (5 bases). Germline CDR1 is GTSNPN and CDR2 is SVGIG (reference sequence). The V and J ends lost 4 bases and 2 bases respectively, with 5 bases between them. The CDR3 has 11 residues. CDR3 bases: TGTGCCTGGACAGGGCAAGAGACCCAGTACTTC. Its protein product is CAWTGQETQYF.

J is TRBJ2-7 and V is TRBV27; D is perhaps TRBD1 (8 bases). Germline-derived CDR1 and CDR2 are MNHEY and SMNVEV (reference sequence). The CDR3 is made up of 16 amino acids. Trimming shortened V by 3 bases and J by 2 bases, and 17 bases separated the two germline ends. Here the CDR3 reads CASSLAGGTGTYEQYF. In nucleotides, the CDR3 is TGTGCCAGCAGTTTGGCCGGGGGGACAGGCACCTACGAGCAGTACTTC.

The V gene is TRBV7-9, the J gene TRBJ2-1, with TRBD1 identical over 9 bases. J gave up 7 bases and V 6 bases, and 16 bases lay outside the gene matches. This CDR3 contains 17 residues. Germline V lookup: CDR1 SEHNR, CDR2 FQNEAQ (reference sequence). The CDR3 coding sequence is TGTGCCAGCAGACTAGGATGGACAGGGGAATGGTTAAATGAGCAGTTCTTC. It encodes CASRLGWTGEWLNEQFF.

The CDR3 bases are TGCGCCAGCAGCCGATTATATCCCGACAGGGGAACCTATGGCTACACCTTC. Its translation: CASSRLYPDRGTYGYTF. The V and J genes are TRBV4-3 and TRBJ1-2, with 8 bases matching TRBD1. V dropped 4 bases and J dropped 4; count of bases not matched to a gene: 14. Germline lookup yields CDR1 LGHNA and CDR2 YSLEER. The CDR3 consists of 17 residues.

V gene TRBV6-5 combines with J gene TRBJ2-1, with 7 positions matching TRBD1. This CDR3 is built from 15 residues. The V segment lost 6 bases and the J segment 0 bases; nucleotides outside the gene matches: 5. Germline V gives CDR1 MNHEY, CDR2 SVGAGI. The CDR3 DNA is TGTGCCAGCAGGGTGGCAGGGGGCTCCTACAATGAGCAGTTCTTC. It is translated as CASRVAGGSYNEQFF.

The chain recombines TRBV19 with TRBJ2-7; 9 bases line up with TRBD2. The CDR3 length is 18 residues. The germline V gene encodes CDR1 LNHDA and CDR2 SQIVND (reference sequence). The V gene end was trimmed by 5 bases and the J gene end by 4 bases; junction bases not matched to a gene: 18. The CDR3 sequence: CASSPGRGGLAGFYEQYF. The CDR3, as DNA: TGTGCCAGTAGTCCCGGGCGCGGGGGGCTAGCGGGATTTTACGAGCAGTACTTC. The full variable domain, with the rest looked up from reference TRBV19 and TRBJ2-7, is DGGITQSPKYLFRKEGQNVTLSCEQNLNHDAMYWYRQDPGQGLRLIYYSQIVNDFQKGDIAEGYSVSREKKESFPLTVTSAQKNPTAFYLCASSPGRGGLAGFYEQYFGPGTRLTVT.

This chain connects TRBV7-9 to TRBJ1-4, with TRBD1 identical over 7 bases. Unmatched junction bases numbered 9, after V lost 5 bases and J lost 0 bases. The CDR3 length is 17 residues. Per the germline V gene, CDR1 is SEHNR and CDR2 is FQNEAQ (reference sequence). CDR3 nucleotides: TGTGCCAGCAGCCAGCCAGGGACAGATACAACTAATGAAAAACTGTTTTTT. This codes for CASSQPGTDTTNEKLFF.

CDR3 sequence (DNA): TGTGCCAGCAGTTACTCCGGGAGGGTCAGCTCCTACGAGCAGTACTTC. Protein: CASSYSGRVSSYEQYF. This chain uses TRBV6-6 with TRBJ2-7; 8 bases align to TRBD2. V trimming: 0 bases; J trimming: 0 bases; junction bases outside the gene matches: 4. CDR1 and CDR2 (germline): MNHNY, SVGAGI (reference sequence). This CDR3 is 16 amino acids long.

This clone was seen once. The chain combines TRBV6-2 or TRBV6-3 with TRBJ2-5, with 7 bases aligning to TRBD1. V shed 4 bases and J 0 bases; nucleotides not matched to a gene: 14. This CDR3 has 18 residues. Germline V gene sequence: CDR1 MNHEY, CDR2 SVGEGT. CDR3 amino acids: CASSSLIGAGGYQETQYF. CDR3 DNA sequence: TGTGCCAGCAGTTCCCTTATCGGGGCAGGGGGTTACCAAGAGACCCAGTACTTC.

This clone was picked up a small number of times. The V and J genes are TRBV3-1 (or the pseudogene TRBV3-2) and TRBJ1-5; D ambiguous. Trimming shortened V by 1 base and J by 0 bases, and 7 bases separated the two germline ends. The CDR3 extends over 15 amino acids. Germline V gene sequence: CDR1 LGHDT, CDR2 YNNKEL (reference sequence). The CDR3 DNA sequence: TGTGCCAGCAGCCAAGGACTTATTAGCAATCAGCCCCAGCATTTT. This gives the protein CASSQGLISNQPQHF.

J is TRBJ1-2 and V is TRBV6-5, with 7 bases identical to TRBD1. Germline V lookup: CDR1 MNHEY, CDR2 SVGAGI. The trim removed 6 bases at V and 8 bases at J, leaving 9 bases unmatched. The CDR3 has 13 residues. CDR3 amino acids: CASSVTGDWGYTF. CDR3 DNA: TGTGCCAGCAGCGTTACAGGGGACTGGGGCTACACCTTC.

This clone was observed once. The chain joins TRBV30 to TRBJ2-6; 10 positions match TRBD1. This CDR3 is 16 amino acids long. The J segment lost 3 bases and the V segment lost 2 bases, leaving 4 bases of the junction unmatched. In germline, CDR1 is GTSNPN, CDR2 SVGIG (reference sequence). CDR3 in DNA: TGTGCCTGGAGTAGGGACAGGGGCAGTGGGGCCAACGTCCTGACTTTC. It codes for CAWSRDRGSGANVLTF.

The chain recombines TRBV28 with TRBJ1-5, with D unresolved. V lost 7 bases, J lost 3 bases, and 13 bases lay in between. The CDR3 is 14 residues long. CDR1 and CDR2 from the germline V gene are MDHEN and SYDVKM. CDR3 sequence reads: CASIEVGPNQPQHF. CDR3 DNA sequence: TGTGCCAGCATCGAGGTGGGTCCCAATCAGCCCCAGCATTTT.

The chain carries TRBV28 and TRBJ1-6, with D hard to call. The V end lost 2 bases, the J end lost 4 bases, and 9 bases lay between the germline ends. Germline assignment: CDR1 MDHEN and CDR2 SYDVKM. The CDR3 length is 15 residues. DNA of the CDR3: TGTGCCAGCAGTTTAGAGGGAATTTATAATTCACCCCTCCACTTT. It is translated as CASSLEGIYNSPLHF.

The chain couples TRBV7-9 to TRBJ1-2; possible D gene TRBD1, 5 bases. Trimming cost V 1 base and J 7 bases, with 10 bases left between them. The CDR3 spans 13 residues. CDR1 is SEHNR and CDR2 is FQNEAQ in the germline V gene (reference sequence). The CDR3 DNA follows: TGTGCCAGCAGCTTAGAAGGGAGGGGTGGCTACACCTTC. This gives the protein CASSLEGRGGYTF.

The genes are TRBV7-3 and TRBJ1-1; the D gene is possibly TRBD1 (5 bases). This CDR3 spans 13 amino acids. Germline-derived CDR1 and CDR2 are SGHTA and FQGTGA. Trimming removed 4 bases at V and 2 bases at J, with 8 bases between. Here the CDR3 reads CASSYDRNTEAFF. The CDR3 nucleotides read TGTGCCAGCAGCTATGACAGAAACACTGAAGCTTTCTTT.

The chain joins TRBV19 to TRBJ1-3, with 10 bases lining up with TRBD1. The germline V gene has CDR1 LNHDA and CDR2 SQIVND (reference sequence). Trimming cost V 9 bases and J 0 bases; bases outside gene matches: 8. The length of the CDR3 is 16 residues. In DNA, the CDR3 is TGTGCCAGCGGGGACAGGGGTCTCCGCTCTGGAAACACCATATATTTT. Its protein product is CASGDRGLRSGNTIYF.

This clone was detected only a few times. J is TRBJ2-7 and V is TRBV5-1; 8 nucleotides align to TRBD1. The V segment lost 7 bases and the J segment 0 bases; nucleotides outside the gene matches: 6. The CDR3 is 14 amino acids. Germline V gene sequence: CDR1 SGHRS, CDR2 YFSETQ. CDR3 in DNA: TGCGCCAGCCAAAAGACAGGGGACTCCTACGAGCAGTACTTC. Its translation: CASQKTGDSYEQYF.

The chain recombines TRBV9 with TRBJ2-7; the match to TRBD1 covers 10 bases. Losses at the gene ends were 0 bases for V and 4 bases for J; bases not matched to a gene: 7. The CDR3 spans 16 residues. Germline V gene sequence: CDR1 SGDLS, CDR2 YYNGEE. CDR3: CASSVGWDRGFYEQYF. The CDR3 DNA is TGTGCCAGCAGCGTAGGATGGGACAGGGGATTTTACGAGCAGTACTTC.

This chain joins TRBV6-5 and TRBJ1-3, with 7 positions matching TRBD1. Germline CDR1 is MNHEY and CDR2 is SVGAGI. The junction had 10 bases not matched to a gene; V was cut back by 9 bases and J by 2 bases. The CDR3 has 15 amino acids. The CDR3 DNA reads as TGTGCCAGTATCTCGCTGGGGACAGCTGGAAACACCATATATTTT. This translates into CASISLGTAGNTIYF.

V and J are TRBV7-9 and TRBJ2-5; the D is unclear. V was clipped by 5 bases and J by 4 bases, with 11 bases between them. Germline CDR1 SEHNR, CDR2 FQNEAQ (reference sequence). CDR3 length: 13 amino acids. The CDR3 DNA reads as TGTGCCAGCAGCGCCTCGGGTGGAGAGACCCAGTACTTC. Translating gives CASSASGGETQYF.

The rearrangement joins TRBV25-1 to TRBJ1-4; 8 nucleotides agree with TRBD1. Losses at the gene ends were 3 bases for V and 1 base for J; bases not matched to a gene: 7. Germline V CDR1 and CDR2: MGHDK, SYGVNS. The CDR3 totals 17 residues. CDR3 region: CASSDRGRGLTNEKLFF. CDR3 in DNA: TGTGCCAGCAGTGACAGGGGCAGGGGGCTAACTAATGAAAAACTGTTTTTT.

This clone has just a few counts. The V and J genes are TRBV7-8 and TRBJ2-2, with D possibly being TRBD1 (5 bases). Trimming cost V 9 bases and J 4 bases, with 15 bases left between them. This CDR3 is built from 14 residues. Germline values: CDR1 SGHVS, CDR2 FQNEAQ. As DNA, the CDR3 is TGTGCCAGTCATCTAGGGGAAGGCACCGGGGAGCTGTTTTTT. It is translated as CASHLGEGTGELFF.

This sequence joins TRBV7-2 and TRBJ1-2, with 7 bases identical to TRBD1. Germline V gene data show CDR1 as SGHTA and CDR2 as FQGNSA. This CDR3 has 13 amino acids. J lost 3 bases, V lost 5 bases, and 3 bases had no gene match. In DNA, the CDR3 is TGTGCCAGCAGCCACGACAGGGACTATGGCTACACCTTC. Encoded protein: CASSHDRDYGYTF.

This sequence joins TRBV7-2 and TRBJ1-2, with D tentatively TRBD1 (6 bases). Looked up from germline, CDR1 is SGHTA and CDR2 is FQGNSA. This CDR3 is 14 amino acids long. The V end lost 1 base, the J end lost 8 bases, and 14 bases lay between the germline ends. CDR3 nucleotides: TGTGCCAGCAGCTTAGATTTCAGGGGTGACGGCTACACCTTC. Its protein product is CASSLDFRGDGYTF.

The chain employs TRBV4-1 and TRBJ2-1; 7 bases fit TRBD1. CDR1 is MGHRA and CDR2 is YSYEKL in the germline V gene. The V segment lost 4 bases and the J segment 5 bases; nucleotides outside the gene matches: 5. This CDR3 has 14 amino acids. The CDR3 loop reads CASSPLTGNNEQFF. As DNA, the CDR3 is TGCGCCAGCAGCCCCCTGACAGGGAACAATGAGCAGTTCTTC.

V gene TRBV13 combines with J gene TRBJ2-7, with D possibly matching TRBD2 (5 bases). The CDR3 extends over 15 amino acids. Germline CDR1 PRHDT, CDR2 FYEKMQ (reference sequence). Trimming stripped 4 bases from V and 5 bases from J, with 18 bases between. This CDR3 reads CASSSTPGERNEQYF. The DNA for the CDR3 is TGTGCCAGCAGCTCGACCCCCGGGGAGAGGAACGAGCAGTACTTC.

The chain joins TRBV4-3 to TRBJ1-1, with unresolved D. Germline V gene data show CDR1 as LGHNA and CDR2 as YSLEER. V was cut by 1 base and J by 0 bases, with 9 bases left in between. This CDR3 is built from 15 residues. The DNA for the CDR3 is TGCGCCAGCAGCCAAGGCAGTGAAATGAACACTGAAGCTTTCTTT. Its protein is CASSQGSEMNTEAFF.

This chain uses TRBV29-1 with TRBJ1-1; no clear D gene. Germline values: CDR1 SQVTM, CDR2 ANQGSEA. The CDR3 runs 12 residues. V was shortened by 1 base and J by 1 base, with 4 bases between the two germline ends. The CDR3 coding sequence is TGCAGCGTTGAAGGAGGGAACACTGAAGCTTTCTTT. This codes for CSVEGGNTEAFF.

This clone appeared once. V and J are TRBV6-6 and TRBJ1-2, with 7 bases aligning to TRBD1. Germline CDR1 and CDR2: MNHNY and SVGAGI (reference sequence). The junction had 4 bases not matched to a gene; V was cut back by 0 bases and J by 0 bases. The CDR3 contains 16 residues. The CDR3 protein is CASSYSRQGSNYGYTF. CDR3 in DNA: TGTGCCAGCAGTTACTCGAGACAGGGTTCTAACTATGGCTACACCTTC.